These 6 T cell receptor beta chains came from one sample sequenced in a study of cytomegalovirus exposure and HLA in healthy donors. Data came from immunoSEQ multiplex PCR; TCRdb stores just in-frame clones and leaves some out. The data contain approximately 70,000 clones, 94% of them singletons. Sequencing used PBMCs. Receptor source: a woman under 30 in good health and CMV-seronegative.

The chain couples TRBV5-1 to TRBJ1-2; 10 bases match TRBD1. Germline CDR1 reads SGHRS; CDR2 reads YFSETQ. The V segment lost 3 bases and the J segment 4 bases; nucleotides outside the gene matches: 12. The CDR3 runs 17 residues. The CDR3 protein is CASSSRPADRGSYGYTF. The CDR3 DNA reads TGCGCCAGCAGCTCGCGACCGGCGGACAGGGGGTCCTATGGCTACACCTTC.

The gene calls are TRBV5-1 and TRBJ2-7; TRBD2 matches at 12 bases. Per germline, CDR1 SGHRS and CDR2 YFSETQ. V was clipped by 4 bases and J by 5 bases; unmatched bases: 10. The CDR3 length is 16 residues. The CDR3 DNA sequence: TGCGCCAGCAGCAAACGAACTAGCGGGGGGCCTGACGAGCAGTACTTC. Translated, it gives CASSKRTSGGPDEQYF.

The chain links TRBV7-3 to TRBJ1-1, with 7 bases aligning to TRBD1. V was pared by 5 bases and J by 4 bases, with 4 bases of the junction left unmatched. The CDR3 sequence is 13 residues long. Germline values: CDR1 SGHTA, CDR2 FQGTGA. CDR3 residues: CASSRPGGTEAFF. CDR3 nucleotide sequence: TGTGCCAGCAGCCGACCAGGGGGCACTGAAGCTTTCTTT. The full variable domain, with the rest looked up from reference TRBV7-3 and TRBJ1-1, is GAGVSQTPSNKVTEKGKYVELRCDPISGHTALYWYRQSLGQGPEFLIYFQGTGAADDSGLPNDRFFAVRPEGSVSTLKIQRTERGDSAVYLCASSRPGGTEAFFGQGTRLTVV.

CDR3 sequence: CATSREGRDTSIGQPQHF. CDR3 DNA sequence: TGTGCCACCAGCAGAGAAGGGAGGGACACCTCAATTGGGCAGCCCCAGCATTTT. The rearrangement joins TRBV15 to TRBJ1-5; D possibly corresponds to TRBD1 (6 bases). The CDR3 consists of 18 residues. Trimming stripped 0 bases from V and 7 bases from J, with 22 bases between. Germline V CDR1 and CDR2: LNHNV, YYDKDF (reference sequence).

This sequence joins TRBV4-3 and TRBJ1-5; TRBD1 might be the D (5 bases). CDR1 LGHNA and CDR2 YSLEER come from the germline V gene. The CDR3 totals 16 residues. The V end was cut by 0 bases, the J end by 6 bases, with 15 bases between. DNA of the CDR3: TGCGCCAGCAGCCAAGAGCCCGTAGGGGAGGGTCAGCCCCAGCATTTT. It is translated as CASSQEPVGEGQPQHF.

The chain joins TRBV15 to TRBJ1-1, with a possible D match to TRBD1 (5 bases). This CDR3 comprises 17 residues. The V gene lost 2 bases and the J gene lost 6 bases, with 22 bases spanning the gap. Per the germline V gene, CDR1 is LNHNV and CDR2 is YYDKDF (reference sequence). The CDR3 DNA follows: TGTGCCACCAGCAGACATCTGACAGACAGAATAGGCGCTGAAGCTTTCTTT. This translates into CATSRHLTDRIGAEAFF.